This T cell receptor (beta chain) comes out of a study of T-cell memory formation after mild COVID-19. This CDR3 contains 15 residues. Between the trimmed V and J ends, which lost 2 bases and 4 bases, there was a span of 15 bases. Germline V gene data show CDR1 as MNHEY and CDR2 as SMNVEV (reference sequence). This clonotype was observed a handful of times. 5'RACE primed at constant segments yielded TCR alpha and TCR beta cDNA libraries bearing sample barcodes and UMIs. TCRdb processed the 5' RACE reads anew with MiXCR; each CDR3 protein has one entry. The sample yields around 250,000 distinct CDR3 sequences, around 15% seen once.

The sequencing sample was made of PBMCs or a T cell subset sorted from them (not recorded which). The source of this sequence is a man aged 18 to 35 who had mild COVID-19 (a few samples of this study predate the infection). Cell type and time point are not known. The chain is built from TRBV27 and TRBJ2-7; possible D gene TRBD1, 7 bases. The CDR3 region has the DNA TGTGCCAGCAGTTTAGGGGGGCAGGGGGTTTACGAGCAGTACTTC. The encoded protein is CASSLGGQGVYEQYF.